This T cell receptor beta chain was recovered during a study of PD-1 blockade in classical Hodgkin lymphoma. In every patient, relapse followed autologous stem cell transplantation, while exposure to brentuximab vedotin differed. Relapsed/refractory classical Hodgkin lymphoma patients had complete, partial or progressive responses. TCRdb's table, derived via immunoSEQ multiplex PCR, lists solely in-frame clones and lacks some. The sample includes 90,000 to 95,000 clones, about 91% of them seen just once. On this clone: What it recognizes is unknown.

Study outcomes and limitations: CD4+ TCR diversity, unlike CD8+, climbed significantly by C4D1. No one has yet defined what causes the repertoire differences, which may be disease activity or prior therapy. Patients starting nivolumab under 1 year after ASCT were excluded.

This clonotype was sampled from a human donor with classical Hodgkin lymphoma. Sample: peripheral blood mononuclear cells (PBMCs), taken before the second cycle of nivolumab.

The CDR3 spells CASSQDTREVYEQYF. CDR3 bases: TGCGCCAGCAGCCAAGATACCAGAGAGGTCTACGAGCAGTACTTC. V usage is TRBV4-1 and J usage is TRBJ2-7; D is unresolved. V was clipped by 0 bases and J by 3 bases, with 12 bases between them. This CDR3 is built from 15 residues. Germline V gene sequence: CDR1 MGHRA, CDR2 YSYEKL.